These 16 T cell receptor beta chains came from one sample sequenced in a study of control samples from healthy donors and cancer patients. Data came from immunoSEQ multiplex PCR; TCRdb stores just in-frame clones and leaves some out. The table has some 160,000 clones, roughly 94% seen once. The specimen sequenced was blood. The source of these receptors is a woman aged 40 to 49 in good health.

The chain has TRBV19 and TRBJ1-2; perhaps TRBD1 as D (6 bases). V dropped 6 bases and J dropped 2 bases, with 16 bases sitting between them. The CDR3 has 15 amino acids. Germline CDR1 LNHDA, CDR2 SQIVND (reference sequence). Here the CDR3 reads CASRTSGDKNYGYTF. Written as DNA, the CDR3 is TGTGCCAGTAGGACTAGCGGGGACAAGAACTATGGCTACACCTTC.

V gene TRBV10-3 combines with J gene TRBJ2-6; D not resolved. CDR1 and CDR2 from the germline V gene are ENHRY and SYGVKD. The CDR3 runs 13 residues. V was clipped by 11 bases and J by 2 bases, with 10 bases between them. The DNA for the CDR3 is TGTGCCGGTGGGTCGGCTGGGGCCAACGTCCTGACTTTC. Its protein product is CAGGSAGANVLTF.

The chain combines TRBV3-1 (or the pseudogene TRBV3-2) with TRBJ2-1; no clear D. Germline values: CDR1 LGHDT, CDR2 YNNKEL (reference sequence). This CDR3 spans 15 amino acids. The germline V and J ends were trimmed by 0 bases and 4 bases, with 10 bases remaining between them. The chain's CDR3 is CASSQERTLYNEQFF. The CDR3 DNA follows: TGTGCCAGCAGCCAAGAACGGACCTTATACAATGAGCAGTTCTTC.

The rearrangement links TRBV5-1 to TRBJ2-3; 7 bases fit TRBD1. After removal of 0 bases from V and 1 base from J, the junction contained 5 bases not matched to a gene. This CDR3 comprises 16 residues. Germline lookup yields CDR1 SGHRS and CDR2 YFSETQ. DNA for the CDR3: TGCGCCAGCAGCTTGGGCAGGGACAGTGGCACAGATACGCAGTATTTT. It specifies CASSLGRDSGTDTQYF.

The V gene is TRBV18, the J gene TRBJ1-2, with 7 bases aligning to TRBD1. This CDR3 has 15 residues. CDR1 is KGHSH, CDR2 LQKENI, per germline. The ends lost 5 bases at V and 3 bases at J; junction bases unmatched: 9. The DNA of the CDR3 is TGTGCCAGCTCAGACCCCGACAGGGTAGACTATGGCTACACCTTC. Protein sequence: CASSDPDRVDYGYTF.

This chain connects TRBV6-5 to TRBJ2-1; D gene ambiguous. Trimming pared 6 bases from V and 6 bases from J, leaving 9 bases between. Germline lookup yields CDR1 MNHEY and CDR2 SVGAGI. The length of the CDR3 is 12 residues. CDR3 coding DNA: TGTGCCAGCAGGAACGTGGGCAATGAGCAGTTCTTC. Its protein is CASRNVGNEQFF.

The chain couples TRBV7-2 to TRBJ1-5; 7 positions match TRBD1. The ends lost 3 bases at V and 4 bases at J; junction bases unmatched: 9. Germline CDR1 is SGHTA and CDR2 is FQGNSA. The CDR3 has 16 residues. CDR3 amino acids: CASSFGIGTANQPQHF. CDR3 bases: TGTGCCAGCAGCTTTGGAATAGGGACAGCTAATCAGCCCCAGCATTTT.

The chain has TRBV18 and TRBJ2-2, with D unresolved. V lost 3 bases to trimming and J lost 5 bases, with 10 bases between them. This CDR3 region has 14 residues. From germline, CDR1 is KGHSH and CDR2 LQKENI. The CDR3 coding sequence is TGTGCCAGCTCACCCAATCCCGGGACCGGGGAGCTGTTTTTT. It translates to CASSPNPGTGELFF. Combining the CDR3 with reference TRBV18 and TRBJ2-2 gives the whole variable domain NAGVMQNPRHLVRRRGQEARLRCSPMKGHSHVYWYRQLPEEGLKFMVYLQKENIIDESGMPKERFSAEFPKEGPSILRIQQVVRGDSAAYFCASSPNPGTGELFFGEGSRLTVL.

The chain employs TRBV27 and TRBJ2-5, with 8 bases matching TRBD1. CDR3 length: 13 amino acids. J gave up 7 bases and V 4 bases, and 5 bases lay outside the gene matches. The germline CDR1 and CDR2 sequences are MNHEY and SMNVEV (reference sequence). As DNA, the CDR3 is TGTGCCAGCAGTTCTGGACAGGGTGGGACCCAGTACTTC. Translation: CASSSGQGGTQYF.

This chain uses TRBV5-8 with TRBJ1-2; D possibly corresponds to TRBD1 (5 bases). Trimming shortened V by 2 bases and J by 8 bases, and 7 bases separated the two germline ends. CDR1 is SGHTS and CDR2 is YDEGEE in the germline V gene. The CDR3 totals 11 residues. This chain's CDR3 is CASSFTGGYTF. CDR3 nucleotide sequence: TGTGCCAGCAGCTTCACAGGAGGCTACACCTTC.

This clone was observed once. V gene TRBV7-8 combines with J gene TRBJ2-1; D possibly uses TRBD1 or TRBD2 (5 bases each). The germline V and J ends were trimmed by 0 bases and 15 bases, with 15 bases remaining between them. The CDR3 has 13 residues. Germline V gene data show CDR1 as SGHVS and CDR2 as FQNEAQ. This chain's CDR3 is CASSLAGEPLRFF. CDR3 nucleotides: TGTGCCAGCAGCTTAGCGGGGGAACCATTACGGTTCTTC.

This chain uses TRBV7-2 with TRBJ1-4; D is unresolved. In germline, CDR1 is SGHTA, CDR2 FQGNSA. This CDR3 comprises 15 residues. Trimming removed 5 bases from V and 0 bases from J, with 10 bases in between. CDR3 in DNA: TGTGCCAGCAGCCCCGCTCTTGCAACTAATGAAAAACTGTTTTTT. This encodes CASSPALATNEKLFF.

The chain employs TRBV5-1 and TRBJ2-1; TRBD2 matches 11 bases. This CDR3 is 17 amino acids long. Germline V lookup: CDR1 SGHRS, CDR2 YFSETQ. Unmatched junction bases numbered 5, after V lost 0 bases and J lost 3 bases. The CDR3 DNA follows: TGCGCCAGCAGCTTGGTTGGGACTAGCGGTCTCTACAATGAGCAGTTCTTC. Translated, it gives CASSLVGTSGLYNEQFF.

V and J are TRBV5-8 and TRBJ2-5; tentative D call: TRBD2 (6 bases). The V gene lost 1 base and the J gene lost 4 bases, with 11 bases spanning the gap. The CDR3 covers 14 residues. Germline V gene sequence: CDR1 SGHTS, CDR2 YDEGEE. CDR3 coding DNA: TGTGCCAGCAGCTTGAGGGCCGGGGGAGAGACCCAGTACTTC. Amino acid sequence: CASSLRAGGETQYF.

The V and J genes are TRBV15 and TRBJ1-6; D unresolved. The CDR3 spans 17 residues. Deletions cut 0 bases from V and 3 bases from J, with 12 bases between. Germline V CDR1 and CDR2: LNHNV, YYDKDF (reference sequence). Here the CDR3 reads CATSRDRGVSYNSPLHF. CDR3 nucleotides: TGTGCCACCAGCAGAGATCGAGGCGTCAGCTATAATTCACCCCTCCACTTT.

This clone was seen a single time. The chain links TRBV4-2 to TRBJ1-2; D perhaps matches TRBD1 (6 bases). The CDR3 loop spans 14 amino acids. The V and J ends lost 0 bases and 5 bases respectively, with 10 bases between them. Germline loops: CDR1 LGHNA, CDR2 YNFKEQ. The DNA of the CDR3 is TGTGCCAGCAGCCAAGATCGGACAGCATATGGCTACACCTTC. Protein sequence: CASSQDRTAYGYTF.